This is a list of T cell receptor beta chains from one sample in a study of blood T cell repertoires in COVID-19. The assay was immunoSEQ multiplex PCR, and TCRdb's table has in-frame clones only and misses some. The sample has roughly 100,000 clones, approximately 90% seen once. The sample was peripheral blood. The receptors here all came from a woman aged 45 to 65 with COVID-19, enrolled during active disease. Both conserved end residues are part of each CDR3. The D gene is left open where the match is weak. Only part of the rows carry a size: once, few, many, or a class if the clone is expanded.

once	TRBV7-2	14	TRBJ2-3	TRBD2	CASSYAGDADTQYF	TGTGCCAGCAGCTACGCGGGGGATGCAGATACGCAGTATTTT
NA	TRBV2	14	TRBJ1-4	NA	CASSSGPVGEKLFF	TGTGCCAGCAGTTCGGGTCCAGTCGGGGAAAAACTGTTTTTT
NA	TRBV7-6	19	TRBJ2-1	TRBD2	CASSLGALLAGESYNEQFF	TGTGCCAGCAGCTTAGGCGCGCTTCTAGCGGGGGAGTCTTACAATGAGCAGTTCTTC
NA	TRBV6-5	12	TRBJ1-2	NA	CASSVQGEGYTF	TGTGCCAGCAGCGTACAGGGAGAGGGCTACACCTTC
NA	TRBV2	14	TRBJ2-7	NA	CASRRLVGPGEQYF	TGTGCCAGCAGACGACTAGTGGGGCCGGGCGAGCAGTACTTC
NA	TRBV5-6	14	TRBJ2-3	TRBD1	CASSSTGGTDTQYF	TGTGCCAGCAGCTCCACAGGGGGCACAGATACGCAGTATTTT
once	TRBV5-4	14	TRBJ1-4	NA	CASSRDTVNEKLFF	TGTGCCAGCAGCCGCGACACGGTAAATGAAAAACTGTTTTTT
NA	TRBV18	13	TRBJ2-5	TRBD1	CASSQTGGETQYF	TGTGCCAGCTCACAAACAGGGGGAGAGACCCAGTACTTC
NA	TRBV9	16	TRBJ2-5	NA	CASSVGYRGGLETQYF	TGTGCCAGCAGCGTAGGGTACAGGGGGGGCCTTGAGACCCAGTACTTC
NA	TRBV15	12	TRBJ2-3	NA	CATREGTDTQYF	TGTGCCACCAGAGAGGGCACAGATACGCAGTATTTT
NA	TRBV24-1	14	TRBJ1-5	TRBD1	CATPGQGSNQPQHF	TGTGCCACCCCGGGACAGGGGAGCAATCAGCCCCAGCATTTT